Shown below are 31 T cell receptor beta chains from a single sample sequenced in a study of sequential checkpoint blockade in melanoma. Documented treatment: randomized to nivolumab then ipilimumab (arm A) or the reverse (arm B). Some clones are missing from TCRdb's copy, which holds only in-frame ones; the method was immunoSEQ multiplex PCR. Here the sample spans more than 4,500 clones, roughly 17% being singletons. Material: tumor tissue (inferred from file names), obtained from a patient given nivolumab and ipilimumab in sequence. These receptors were collected from a human donor with melanoma.

In this sample, this clone turned up many times. The gene calls are TRBV4-1 and TRBJ1-3; D gene ambiguous. The CDR3 covers 17 residues. Germline V gives CDR1 MGHRA, CDR2 YSYEKL. Trimming took 3 bases from V and 7 from J, leaving 22 bases between them. CDR3 sequence reads: CASSHRTTGSHSNTIYF. CDR3 DNA: TGCGCCAGCAGCCACAGAACGACTGGGTCCCACTCGAACACCATATATTTT.

The rearrangement joins TRBV23-1 to TRBJ1-4, with D unresolved. TRBV23-1 belongs to the ORF category, with a function that is uncertain. There are 15 residues in the CDR3. Trimming removed 0 bases at V and 2 bases at J, with 7 bases between. The CDR3 region has the DNA TGCGCCAGCAGTCAATCCGATTCGACTAATGAAAAACTGTTTTTT. This translates into CASSQSDSTNEKLFF.

This clone was seen a few times. The chain joins TRBV18 to TRBJ1-2; TRBD1 matches at 7 bases. Trimming cost V 3 bases and J 0 bases; bases outside gene matches: 10. Germline V gene data show CDR1 as KGHSH and CDR2 as LQKENI. This CDR3 contains 17 residues. The CDR3 DNA sequence: TGTGCCAGCTCACCGATTCAGACAGGGACGGCTAACTATGGCTACACCTTC. Encoded protein: CASSPIQTGTANYGYTF.

By sample fraction, this clone is medium-sized. The chain joins TRBV6-8 to TRBJ1-5; D possibly corresponds to TRBD1 (6 bases). Trimming shortened V by 2 bases and J by 4 bases, and 12 bases separated the two germline ends. This CDR3 is 15 amino acids long. Germline V gene data show CDR1 as MNHGY and CDR2 as SAAAGT. CDR3 sequence (DNA): TGTGCCAGCAGTTACCCCGGACAGCCGAATCAGCCCCAGCATTTT. Translation: CASSYPGQPNQPQHF.

This clone was detected many times. The chain carries TRBV10-3 and TRBJ2-5; D is unresolved. Per the germline V gene, CDR1 is ENHRY and CDR2 is SYGVKD. This CDR3 comprises 13 residues. Trimming cost V 2 bases and J 2 bases, with 6 bases left between them. CDR3 in amino acids: CAISEGRQETQYF. CDR3 DNA: TGTGCCATCAGTGAGGGCAGACAAGAGACCCAGTACTTC.

This clone showed up just a few times. The CDR3 DNA follows: TGCAGCGGCAGGGGCTCCTCTGGGGAGCAGTACTTC. This sequence encodes CSGRGSSGEQYF. The chain carries TRBV29-1 and TRBJ2-7; the D gene is possibly TRBD1 (6 bases). Germline V gives CDR1 SQVTM, CDR2 ANQGSEA. This CDR3 is 12 amino acids long. V lost 7 bases and J lost 7, with 17 bases in between.

The genes are TRBV19 and TRBJ1-2; D may be TRBD1 (6 bases). The CDR3 covers 15 residues. CDR1 and CDR2 (germline): LNHDA, SQIVND (reference sequence). Deletions cut 4 bases from V and 1 base from J, with 13 bases between. The CDR3, as DNA: TGTGCCAGTAGTAGAGAGGACAGTATTAACTATGGCTACACCTTC. Residues: CASSREDSINYGYTF.

This clone showed up just a few times. This chain connects TRBV6-8 to TRBJ1-4, with TRBD1 matching 8 bases. Germline lookup yields CDR1 MNHGY and CDR2 SAAAGT. J gave up 8 bases and V 5 bases, and 10 bases lay outside the gene matches. The CDR3 has 15 residues. The CDR3 spells CASSPGDRHLEKLFF. The CDR3 DNA reads as TGTGCCAGCAGTCCTGGGGACAGGCATTTAGAAAAACTGTTTTTT.

This clone was counted between two and nine times. This sequence joins TRBV6-8 and TRBJ2-7, with D perhaps TRBD2 (5 bases). The germline V and J ends were trimmed by 6 bases and 0 bases, with 12 bases remaining between them. The germline V gene encodes CDR1 MNHGY and CDR2 SAAAGT. The CDR3 is 14 residues long. CDR3 loop: CASRPSGGSYEQYF. CDR3 nucleotide sequence: TGTGCCAGCAGGCCATCAGGAGGCTCCTACGAGCAGTACTTC.

The genes are TRBV28 and TRBJ1-1; 10 positions match TRBD1. The CDR3 length is 17 residues. J lost 3 bases, V lost 7 bases, and 14 bases had no gene match. Germline values: CDR1 MDHEN, CDR2 SYDVKM. As DNA, the CDR3 is TGTGCCAGCAATGCGAACCGGGACAGGGGAAGGGACACTGAAGCTTTCTTT. Translating gives CASNANRDRGRDTEAFF.

This clone was recorded only once. The V call is TRBV19, the J call TRBJ2-5, with 10 bases matching TRBD2. This CDR3 is built from 18 residues. The V and J ends lost 2 bases and 6 bases, in that order; junction bases with no gene match: 15. CDR1 is LNHDA, CDR2 SQIVND, per germline (reference sequence). The CDR3 here is CASSISPSGGAFLKTQYF. For the CDR3, the DNA is TGTGCCAGTAGTATATCACCCAGCGGGGGGGCCTTCTTGAAGACCCAGTACTTC.

By sample fraction, this clone is medium-sized. The chain has TRBV28 and TRBJ1-1, with a tentative D call TRBD1 (5 bases). Germline CDR1 and CDR2: MDHEN and SYDVKM. The V end lost 5 bases, the J end lost 11 bases, and 24 bases lay between the germline ends. The CDR3 loop spans 15 amino acids. CDR3: CASSLVGGGGVWAFF. The CDR3 DNA reads TGTGCCAGCAGTCTCGTCGGGGGGGGTGGCGTGTGGGCTTTCTTT.

The V gene is TRBV29-1, the J gene TRBJ2-7; D call uncertain. The germline gives CDR1 SQVTM, CDR2 ANQGSEA. This CDR3 region has 12 residues. Trimming left V 7 bases short and J 3 bases short, with 13 bases between. The CDR3 DNA follows: TGCAGCGCTGACACCGGAGACTACGAGCAGTACTTC. It translates to CSADTGDYEQYF.

The CDR3 loop is CASSQKSTYYNSPLHF. The CDR3 DNA sequence: TGTGCCAGCAGCCAAAAAAGTACCTACTACAATTCACCCCTCCACTTT. J is TRBJ1-6 and V is TRBV14; D is ambiguous. V lost 2 bases and J lost 7, with 15 bases in between. The CDR3 contains 16 residues. Germline assignment: CDR1 SGHDN and CDR2 FVKESK.

The chain carries TRBV30 and TRBJ1-1; 9 nucleotides agree with TRBD1. Germline V gene lookup returns CDR1 GTSNPN and CDR2 SVGIG (reference sequence). The CDR3 runs to 15 residues. The V gene end was trimmed by 2 bases and the J gene end by 1 base; junction bases not matched to a gene: 5. CDR3 in DNA: TGTGCCTGGAGTCCCCCGGGACAGGGGAACACTGAAGCTTTCTTT. This encodes CAWSPPGQGNTEAFF.

This clone has only a few counts. Written as DNA, the CDR3 is TGTGCCAGCAGGACACTGAACACCGGGGAGCTGTTTTTT. This codes for CASRTLNTGELFF. The J gene is TRBJ2-2, the V gene TRBV19; possibly TRBD1 for D (5 bases). Trimming pared 9 bases from V and 1 base from J, leaving 9 bases between. Germline CDR1 LNHDA, CDR2 SQIVND (reference sequence). This CDR3 spans 13 amino acids.

The chain links TRBV29-1 to TRBJ1-2; D not resolved. The CDR3 length is 13 residues. The V and J ends lost 5 bases and 2 bases respectively, with 12 bases between them. Germline CDR1 reads SQVTM; CDR2 reads ANQGSEA. The CDR3 DNA reads as TGCAGCGTTCGCTCAGACAACAACTATGGCTACACCTTC. Protein sequence: CSVRSDNNYGYTF. The full variable domain, with the rest looked up from reference TRBV29-1 and TRBJ1-2, is SAVISQKPSRDICQRGTSLTIQCQVDSQVTMMFWYRQQPGQSLTLIATANQGSEATYESGFVIDKFPISRPNLTFSTLTVSNMSPEDSSIYLCSVRSDNNYGYTFGSGTRLTVV.

This clone has more than one count but fewer than ten. This chain connects TRBV28 to TRBJ2-2, with 8 bases aligning to TRBD2. The germline CDR1 and CDR2 sequences are MDHEN and SYDVKM. V lost 7 bases to trimming and J lost 4 bases; unmatched junction nucleotides: 11. The CDR3 spans 16 residues. The CDR3 DNA follows: TGTGCCAGCATGCGCCTCCAGCGGGGGAGCACCGGGGAGCTGTTTTTT. Residues: CASMRLQRGSTGELFF.

Only a few counts were recorded for this clone. The rearrangement joins TRBV30 to TRBJ1-4; TRBD1 matches 7 bases. Germline assignment: CDR1 GTSNPN and CDR2 SVGIG (reference sequence). Trimming took 3 bases from V and 6 from J; bases not matched to a gene: 10. This CDR3 contains 15 residues. The CDR3, as DNA: TGTGCCTGGAGCCGGGACAGAGCCTTTGATGAAAAACTGTTTTTT. This translates into CAWSRDRAFDEKLFF.

This clone is categorized as medium-sized. The chain couples TRBV6-8 to TRBJ2-7; the match to TRBD1 covers 7 bases. The CDR3 runs 14 residues. V shed 4 bases, J shed 0 bases, and the junction held 3 bases outside the gene matches. From germline, CDR1 is MNHGY and CDR2 SAAAGT. The CDR3 loop is CASSLTGSSYEQYF. DNA for the CDR3: TGTGCCAGCAGTTTGACAGGGTCCTCCTACGAGCAGTACTTC.

This clone was recorded many times. The CDR3 protein is CASSRQVQYEQYF. The DNA for the CDR3 is TGTGCCAGCAGCCGACAGGTCCAATACGAGCAGTACTTC. V gene TRBV7-4 combines with J gene TRBJ2-7; the D gene is possibly TRBD1 (6 bases). Germline lookup yields CDR1 SGHVT and CDR2 SQSDAQ. CDR3 length equals 13 residues. Trimming cost V 5 bases and J 4 bases, with 12 bases left between them.

This clone was found many times. The rearrangement links TRBV11-3 to TRBJ2-3; tentatively, D is TRBD2 (5 bases). Trimming shortened V by 1 base and J by 3 bases, and 11 bases separated the two germline ends. Germline V CDR1 and CDR2: SGHNT, YENEEA. This CDR3 is built from 15 residues. CDR3 DNA sequence: TGTGCCAGCAGCTTAGGTTCCGGAGGAACAGATACGCAGTATTTT. Its protein product is CASSLGSGGTDTQYF.

In nucleotides, the CDR3 is TGTGCCAGCAGTAGCGGGGGAGACTACAATGAGCAGTTCTTC. It translates to CASSSGGDYNEQFF. The chain links TRBV6-8 to TRBJ2-1, with 8 bases aligning to TRBD2. The germline CDR1 and CDR2 sequences are MNHGY and SAAAGT. The CDR3 extends over 14 amino acids. V was pared by 5 bases and J by 3 bases, with 3 bases of the junction left unmatched.

This clone ranks as medium-sized. The genes are TRBV23-1 and TRBJ1-2; weak D call: TRBD1 (6 bases). TRBV23-1 is an open reading frame, and its role is uncertain. V lost 7 bases to trimming and J lost 5 bases, with 26 bases between them. The CDR3 length is 17 residues. DNA of the CDR3: TGCGCCAGCACCTCCCCTTGGGAGTCCGGACAGTGTTATGGCTACACCTTC. Translated: CASTSPWESGQCYGYTF.

Relative to its sample, this clone is medium-sized. V gene TRBV9 combines with J gene TRBJ2-7, with 10 bases identical to TRBD2. The V segment lost 5 bases and the J segment 5 bases; nucleotides outside the gene matches: 7. Germline V gene lookup returns CDR1 SGDLS and CDR2 YYNGEE. This CDR3 comprises 14 residues. DNA for the CDR3: TGTGCCAGCAGAACCGGGACTAGCGACCACGAGCAGTACTTC. Its protein product is CASRTGTSDHEQYF.

This clone was counted only a few times. The rearrangement uses TRBV6-8 and TRBJ2-3, with no clear D. The CDR3 contains 17 residues. The germline V gene encodes CDR1 MNHGY and CDR2 SAAAGT. The V end lost 0 bases, the J end lost 0 bases, and 13 bases lay between the germline ends. CDR3 nucleotide sequence: TGTGCCAGCAGTTACTCGGCGGACGATACTAGCACAGATACGCAGTATTTT. Its translation is CASSYSADDTSTDTQYF.

The rearrangement joins TRBV6-8 to TRBJ2-3; 11 nucleotides align to TRBD2. The CDR3 runs to 14 residues. Germline CDR1 and CDR2: MNHGY and SAAAGT. V shed 10 bases, J shed 2 bases, and the junction held 5 bases outside the gene matches. CDR3 loop: CATASGGNTDTQYF. In DNA, the CDR3 is TGTGCCACAGCTAGCGGGGGGAACACAGATACGCAGTATTTT.

By sample fraction, this clone is medium-sized. CDR3 in amino acids: CASSYPAQGADTQYF. Here the CDR3 DNA reads TGTGCCAGCAGTTACCCGGCCCAGGGAGCAGATACGCAGTATTTT. The chain employs TRBV6-8 and TRBJ2-3, with D possibly being TRBD1 or TRBD2 (5 bases each). The V gene lost 2 bases and the J gene lost 4 bases, with 13 bases spanning the gap. Germline CDR1 MNHGY, CDR2 SAAAGT. The CDR3 is 15 residues long.

This clone was picked up a small number of times. The chain combines TRBV30 with TRBJ1-1; D not certain. V was trimmed by 4 bases and J by 2 bases, leaving 11 bases between them. The germline V gene has CDR1 GTSNPN and CDR2 SVGIG (reference sequence). The CDR3 is 13 residues long. The CDR3 loop is CAWMLTPNTEAFF. In DNA, the CDR3 is TGTGCCTGGATGTTGACACCAAACACTGAAGCTTTCTTT.

This clone has ten or more counts. J is TRBJ1-5 and V is TRBV6-8; maybe TRBD1 (5 bases). This CDR3 region has 13 residues. Germline CDR1 is MNHGY and CDR2 is SAAAGT. Trimming stripped 5 bases from V and 4 bases from J, with 9 bases between. The CDR3 nucleotides read TGTGCCAGCAGTCCCCGACAGAATCAGCCCCAGCATTTT. This gives the protein CASSPRQNQPQHF.

This clone is deemed medium-sized. The chain couples TRBV11-3 to TRBJ2-7, with D possibly being TRBD2 (7 bases). CDR1 is SGHNT, CDR2 YENEEA, per germline. The CDR3 has 15 amino acids. Trimming cost V 5 bases and J 4 bases, with 18 bases left between them. The CDR3 region is CASSTIGGLRYEQYF. The DNA of the CDR3 is TGTGCCAGCAGCACTATCGGGGGGCTGCGGTACGAGCAGTACTTC.